These T cell receptor beta chains were read from a single sample in a study of cytomegalovirus exposure and HLA in healthy donors. Profiled with immunoSEQ multiplex PCR; TCRdb holds only in-frame clones, not every one. Altogether about 140,000 clones are present, about four fifths being singletons, with the ten largest covering about 1.5%. Sequenced: PBMCs. The receptors were gathered from a woman in her 30s in good health and CMV-seronegative. Each CDR3 is given with its conserved first and last residue. A D gene is named only where the DNA matches it firmly. Clone size is given for some rows only: seen once, a few or many times, or a class if the clone is expanded.

J gene	clone size	D gene	V gene	CDR3 DNA	CDR3 protein
TRBJ2-1	.	TRBD2	TRBV5-1	TGCGCCAGCAGCTTGGGCCTAGCGGGGAAGAGCTCCTACAATGAGCAGTTCTTC	CASSLGLAGKSSYNEQFF
TRBJ2-3	once	TRBD2	TRBV5-6	TGTGCCAGCAGCCTGATGGTTAGCGGGGTGGTCGATACGCAGTATTTT	CASSLMVSGVVDTQYF
TRBJ1-1	.	.	TRBV30	TGTGCCTGGTCGACAGTTGTGGGCACTGAAGCTTTCTTT	CAWSTVVGTEAFF
TRBJ1-2	.	TRBD1	TRBV6-5	TGTGCCAGCAGTTACCACAGGGGGACCTATGGCTACACCTTC	CASSYHRGTYGYTF
TRBJ1-3	.	.	TRBV9	TGTGCCAGCAGCCTATCAACTGGAAACACCATATATTTT	CASSLSTGNTIYF
TRBJ1-1	.	TRBD1	TRBV7-2	TGTGCCAGCCGACTAGTACAGGGGCGGGACACTGAAGCTTTCTTT	CASRLVQGRDTEAFF
TRBJ2-1	.	TRBD2	TRBV7-3	TGTGCCAGCAGCAGGTTTCCTAGCGGGGGGAATGAGCAGTTCTTC	CASSRFPSGGNEQFF
TRBJ1-1	few	.	TRBV5-6	TGTGCCAGCGCTGGGGAGGGCACTGAAGCTTTCTTT	CASAGEGTEAFF
TRBJ2-3	.	TRBD2	TRBV5-6	TGTGCCAGCAGCCGGGGACTAGCGGGGGCCCGGGGGGATACGCAGTATTTT	CASSRGLAGARGDTQYF
TRBJ1-5	.	TRBD1	TRBV7-8	TGTGCCAGCAGCCTACGGACAGGCGATCAGCCCCAGCATTTT	CASSLRTGDQPQHF
TRBJ2-5	.	TRBD1	TRBV5-1	TGCGCCAGTCAACCGACAGGGCTTCAAGAGACCCAGTACTTC	CASQPTGLQETQYF
TRBJ2-7	.	.	TRBV19	TGTGCCAGTAGTACCCGTGGGGGGGCCGTCGACGAGCAGTACTTC	CASSTRGGAVDEQYF
TRBJ1-6	once	.	TRBV9	TGTGCCAGCGCGGGAGGGCGGCGGGATAATTCACCCCTCCACTTT	CASAGGRRDNSPLHF
TRBJ2-1	.	.	TRBV11-2	TGTGCCAGCCGGAGGGGGGGCCTATACAATGAGCAGTTCTTC	CASRRGGLYNEQFF
TRBJ2-5	.	TRBD2	TRBV4-3	TGCGCCAGCAGCCAAGGACTAGCGGGGGGACAAGAGACCCAGTACTTC	CASSQGLAGGQETQYF
TRBJ2-1	few	.	TRBV5-1	TGCGCCAGCAACTATATGGATCATGAGCAGTTCTTC	CASNYMDHEQFF
TRBJ1-3	.	.	TRBV5-4	TGTGCCAGCAGCGGAATACAGGGTACTGGAAACACCATATATTTT	CASSGIQGTGNTIYF
TRBJ2-4	.	TRBD1	TRBV6-1	TGTGCCAGCAGTTCGACAGGGCTCGCCAAAAACATTCAGTACTTC	CASSSTGLAKNIQYF
TRBJ2-1	.	TRBD2	TRBV11-3	TGTGCCAGTAGCGGGAGCTCCTACAATGAGCAGTTCTTC	CASSGSSYNEQFF
TRBJ1-4	.	TRBD1	TRBV9	TGTGCCAGCAGCGTCGGACAGGGGGGGAGTAATGAAAAACTGTTTTTT	CASSVGQGGSNEKLFF
TRBJ1-5	.	.	TRBV19	TGTGCCAGTAGCGGGGGGACCCAAAGGCAGCCCCAGCATTTT	CASSGGTQRQPQHF
TRBJ1-1	.	.	TRBV11-2	TGTGCCAGCAGCCAGACTTGGTCTGAAGCTTTCTTT	CASSQTWSEAFF
TRBJ2-7	.	.	TRBV25-1	TGTGCCAGCAGTGAATGGACAGTCCAGCCCCACGAGCAGTACTTC	CASSEWTVQPHEQYF
TRBJ2-5	.	.	TRBV27	TGTGCCAGCAGTTTCGCAGGGCAACGTCCGGGTGAGACCCAGTACTTC	CASSFAGQRPGETQYF
TRBJ2-3	many	TRBD2	TRBV7-2	TGTGCCAGCAGCTCACGGACTAGCTGGGATACGCAGTATTTT	CASSSRTSWDTQYF
TRBJ2-3	.	.	TRBV4-2	TGTGCCAGCAGCAGTCAGGGTGGGGATGCTAGCACAGATACGCAGTATTTT	CASSSQGGDASTDTQYF
TRBJ2-5	.	TRBD2	TRBV7-2	TGTGCCAGCAGCACGGGAAGCGGGGGGGGAGGGGAGACCCAGTACTTC	CASSTGSGGGGETQYF
TRBJ2-1	.	.	TRBV11-3	TGTGCCAGCAGCCCGGGCGGGGCGGGCCGGGGGGAGCAGTTCTTC	CASSPGGAGRGEQFF
TRBJ1-1	.	.	TRBV11-1	TGTGCCAGCAGCTTGACAGGGAACACTGAAGCTTTCTTT	CASSLTGNTEAFF
TRBJ1-2	.	.	TRBV2	TGTGCCAGCAGTGTATTTAGTTATGGCTACACCTTC	CASSVFSYGYTF
TRBJ2-7	.	.	TRBV7-3	TGTGCCAGCAGCGCCTCGTGGCAGGACGAGCAGTACTTC	CASSASWQDEQYF
TRBJ1-6	few	.	TRBV2	TGTGCCAGCAGTGAAGCCCAGGGAAGTCTCAATTCACCCCTCCACTTT	CASSEAQGSLNSPLHF
TRBJ1-1	once	.	TRBV25-1	TGTGCCAGCAGTGATTTTCAGGGCACTGAAGCTTTCTTT	CASSDFQGTEAFF
TRBJ1-3	.	.	TRBV9	TGTGCCAGCAGCGTAGAGCTGGCAGGAGGCTCTGGAAACACCATATATTTT	CASSVELAGGSGNTIYF